One and the same sample provided the 9 T cell receptor beta chains below, sequenced in a study of T cell responses to AZD1222 COVID-19 vaccine. The table came from immunoSEQ multiplex PCR; TCRdb's copy has only in-frame clones and leaves some out. The sample shows around 200,000 clones, 88% of them seen only once. The source was peripheral blood, collected on day 0 of AZD1222 vaccination. The receptors come from an adult in good health.

The genes are TRBV28 and TRBJ1-1; D unclear. CDR3 size: 11 residues. Germline V lookup: CDR1 MDHEN, CDR2 SYDVKM. Trimming pared 2 bases from V and 11 bases from J, leaving 9 bases between. CDR3 in amino acids: CASSLGRSAFF. CDR3 DNA: TGTGCCAGCAGTTTAGGTAGAAGCGCTTTCTTT.

V usage is TRBV11-2 and J usage is TRBJ1-1; possible D gene TRBD1, 5 bases. The germline V and J ends were trimmed by 3 bases and 4 bases, with 9 bases remaining between them. The V gene's germline CDR1 is SGHAT and CDR2 FQNNGV. The CDR3 extends over 13 amino acids. CDR3 nucleotide sequence: TGTGCCAGCAGCTTGGGACTGGCCACTGAAGCTTTCTTT. Its protein product is CASSLGLATEAFF.

This chain links TRBV11-1 with TRBJ1-2; 9 nucleotides line up with TRBD1. CDR1 SGHAT and CDR2 FQDESV come from the germline V gene (reference sequence). The trim removed 5 bases at V and 6 bases at J, leaving 4 bases unmatched. The CDR3 loop spans 13 amino acids. The CDR3 sequence is CASSARQGDGYTF. The CDR3 coding sequence is TGTGCCAGCAGCGCCCGACAGGGGGATGGCTACACCTTC.

CDR3 sequence reads: CASSLPGLFNYGYTF. CDR3 in DNA: TGTGCCAGCAGTCTCCCGGGACTTTTTAACTATGGCTACACCTTC. The chain is built from TRBV28 and TRBJ1-2; D may be TRBD1 (5 bases). Germline CDR1 and CDR2: MDHEN and SYDVKM. The CDR3 sequence is 15 residues long. V was clipped by 5 bases and J by 1 base, with 14 bases between them.

The rearrangement uses TRBV3-1 (or the pseudogene TRBV3-2) and TRBJ2-4; maybe TRBD1 (6 bases). The CDR3 totals 14 residues. Trimming shortened V by 4 bases and J by 8 bases, and 15 bases separated the two germline ends. In germline, CDR1 is LGHDT, CDR2 YNNKEL (reference sequence). The CDR3 DNA sequence: TGTGCCAGCAGCCCCGAGGGGGAGAGGGACATTCAGTACTTC. It is translated as CASSPEGERDIQYF.

For this clone: The same CDR3 arises from other DNA sequences in this sample as well. The V and J genes are TRBV12-3 or TRBV12-4 and TRBJ2-5, with a possible D match to TRBD1 (7 bases). The CDR3 sequence is 13 residues long. With 3 bases removed from V and 3 bases from J, the gap between germline ends came to 8 bases. CDR3 nucleotide sequence: TGTGCCAGCAGTTTCAGGGGGGAAGAGACCCAGTACTTC. Amino acid sequence: CASSFRGEETQYF.

The chain carries TRBV6-5 and TRBJ2-7; 8 nucleotides agree with TRBD2. The CDR3 spans 15 residues. Germline V gene lookup returns CDR1 MNHEY and CDR2 SVGAGI. J lost 3 bases, V lost 2 bases, and 6 bases had no gene match. CDR3 in amino acids: CASSYPGLGVYEQYF. The DNA of the CDR3 is TGTGCCAGCAGTTACCCGGGACTAGGGGTCTACGAGCAGTACTTC.

This clone was detected once. This chain uses TRBV9 with TRBJ2-1; 8 nucleotides agree with TRBD1. CDR1 and CDR2 from the germline V gene are SGDLS and YYNGEE. The CDR3 loop spans 15 amino acids. Trimming at V came to 0 bases and at J to 6 bases, leaving 5 bases not matched to a gene. The CDR3 DNA sequence: TGTGCCAGCAGCGTAGGGGACAGGTGGACCAATGAGCAGTTCTTC. Its translation: CASSVGDRWTNEQFF.

This clone has only one observation. This rearrangement joins TRBV19 to TRBJ2-3; TRBD2 matches 11 bases. The CDR3 contains 15 residues. Germline V gene data show CDR1 as LNHDA and CDR2 as SQIVND (reference sequence). Trimming at V came to 2 bases and at J to 7 bases, leaving 5 bases not matched to a gene. Written as DNA, the CDR3 is TGTGCCAGTAGTATATTAGCGGGGGGGCAGTATACGCAGTATTTT. It codes for CASSILAGGQYTQYF.